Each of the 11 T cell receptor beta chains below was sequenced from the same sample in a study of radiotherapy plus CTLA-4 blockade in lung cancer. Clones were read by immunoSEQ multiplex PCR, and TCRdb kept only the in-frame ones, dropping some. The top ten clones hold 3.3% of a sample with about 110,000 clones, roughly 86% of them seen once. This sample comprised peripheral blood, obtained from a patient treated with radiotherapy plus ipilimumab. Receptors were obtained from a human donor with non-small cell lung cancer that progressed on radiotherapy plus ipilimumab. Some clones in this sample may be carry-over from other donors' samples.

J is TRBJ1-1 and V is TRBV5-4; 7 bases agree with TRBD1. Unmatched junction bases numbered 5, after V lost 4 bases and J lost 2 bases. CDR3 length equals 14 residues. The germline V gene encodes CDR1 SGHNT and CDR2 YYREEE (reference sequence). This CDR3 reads CASSVGQINTEAFF. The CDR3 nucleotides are TGTGCCAGCAGCGTGGGACAGATAAACACTGAAGCTTTCTTT.

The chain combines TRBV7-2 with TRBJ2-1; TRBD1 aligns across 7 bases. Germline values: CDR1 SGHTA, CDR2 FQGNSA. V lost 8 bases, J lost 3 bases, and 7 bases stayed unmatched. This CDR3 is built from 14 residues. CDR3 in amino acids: CASLTGSIYNEQFF. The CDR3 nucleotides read TGTGCCAGCCTGACAGGGAGTATCTACAATGAGCAGTTCTTC. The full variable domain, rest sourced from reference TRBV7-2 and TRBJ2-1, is GAGVSQSPSNKVTEKGKDVELRCDPISGHTALYWYRQSLGQGLEFLIYFQGNSAPDKSGLPSDRFSAERTGGSVSTLTIQRTQQEDSAVYLCASLTGSIYNEQFFGPGTRLTVL.

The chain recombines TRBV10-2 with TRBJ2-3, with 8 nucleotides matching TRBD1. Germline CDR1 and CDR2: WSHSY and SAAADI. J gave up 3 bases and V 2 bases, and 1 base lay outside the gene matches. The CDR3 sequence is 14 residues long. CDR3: CASSETGGTDTQYF. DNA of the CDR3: TGCGCCAGCAGTGAGACAGGGGGGACAGATACGCAGTATTTT.

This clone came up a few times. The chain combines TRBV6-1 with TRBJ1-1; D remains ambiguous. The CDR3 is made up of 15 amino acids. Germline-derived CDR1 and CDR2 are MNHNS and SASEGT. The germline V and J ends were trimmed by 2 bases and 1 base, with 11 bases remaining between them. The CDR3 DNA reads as TGTGCCAGCAGTGAATTTCTCGGGTCGAACACTGAAGCTTTCTTT. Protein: CASSEFLGSNTEAFF.

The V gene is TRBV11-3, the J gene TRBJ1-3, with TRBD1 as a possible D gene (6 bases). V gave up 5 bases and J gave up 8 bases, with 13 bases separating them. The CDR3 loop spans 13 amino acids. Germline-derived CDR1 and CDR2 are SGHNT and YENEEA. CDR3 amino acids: CASSRTDLDTIYF. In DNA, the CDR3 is TGTGCCAGCAGCCGGACAGACCTAGACACCATATATTTT.

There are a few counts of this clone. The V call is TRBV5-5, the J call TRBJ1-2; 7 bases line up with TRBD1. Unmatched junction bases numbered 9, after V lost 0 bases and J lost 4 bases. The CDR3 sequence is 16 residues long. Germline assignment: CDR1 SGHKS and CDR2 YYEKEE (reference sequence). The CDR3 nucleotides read TGTGCCAGCAGCTTGGAACAGGGGATCGCCTTCTATGGCTACACCTTC. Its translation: CASSLEQGIAFYGYTF.

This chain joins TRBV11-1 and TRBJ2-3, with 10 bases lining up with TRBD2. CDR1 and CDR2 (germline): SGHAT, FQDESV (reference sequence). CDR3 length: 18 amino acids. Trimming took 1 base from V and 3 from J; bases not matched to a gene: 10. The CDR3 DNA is TGTGCCAGCAGCTTAGAAAGAGGGGGACTAGCGAGGACAGATACGCAGTATTTT. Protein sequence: CASSLERGGLARTDTQYF.

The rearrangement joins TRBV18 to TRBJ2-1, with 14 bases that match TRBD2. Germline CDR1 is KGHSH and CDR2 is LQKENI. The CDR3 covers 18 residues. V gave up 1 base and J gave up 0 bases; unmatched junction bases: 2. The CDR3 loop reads CASSPRTSGGSSYNEQFF. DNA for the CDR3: TGTGCCAGCTCACCACGGACTAGCGGGGGGAGCTCCTACAATGAGCAGTTCTTC.

CDR3 protein: CASSILSSYEQYF. CDR3 nucleotide sequence: TGTGCCAGCAGTATTTTAAGCTCCTACGAGCAGTACTTC. The chain uses TRBV6-5 and TRBJ2-7; unclear D gene. The V end lost 5 bases, the J end lost 0 bases, and 8 bases lay between the germline ends. The germline gives CDR1 MNHEY, CDR2 SVGAGI. CDR3 length: 13 residues.

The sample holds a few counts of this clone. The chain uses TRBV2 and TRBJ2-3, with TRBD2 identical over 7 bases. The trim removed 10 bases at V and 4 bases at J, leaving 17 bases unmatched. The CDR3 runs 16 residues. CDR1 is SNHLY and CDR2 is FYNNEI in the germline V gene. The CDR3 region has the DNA TGTGCCACCGCACTCCGTGGGGGGGGTAGAGCAGATACGCAGTATTTT. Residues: CATALRGGGRADTQYF. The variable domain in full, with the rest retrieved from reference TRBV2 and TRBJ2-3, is EPEVTQTPSHQVTQMGQEVILRCVPISNHLYFYWYRQILGQKVEFLVSFYNNEISEKSEIFDDQFSVERPDGSNFTLKIRSTKLEDSAMYFCATALRGGGRADTQYFGPGTRLTVL.

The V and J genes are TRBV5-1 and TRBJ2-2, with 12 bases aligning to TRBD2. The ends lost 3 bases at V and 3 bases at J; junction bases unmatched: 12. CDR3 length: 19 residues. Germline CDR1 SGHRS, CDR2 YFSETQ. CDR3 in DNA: TGCGCCAGCAGCTCCTCTAGCGGGGGGGCTTTTGAGGACACCGGGGAGCTGTTTTTT. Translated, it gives CASSSSSGGAFEDTGELFF.